This T cell receptor (beta chain) was profiled in a study of CD8+CD57+ T cells in acquired aplastic anemia (dated by TCRdb to the late 2010s). Some background on the complete study: Extracted DNA from sorted CD4+ and CD8+ cells averaged approximately 3 ug, ranging from 0.2 to 27.4 ug. CD8+CD57+ expansion was defined as frequency above the mean frequency observed in healthy subjects.

Expansion of CD8+CD57+ cells had been shown by flow cytometry in the patients chosen for sequencing. Severe acquired aplastic anemia was diagnosed in all patients according to International Study of Aplastic Anemia and Agranulocytosis and Camitta criteria. Patients had received no therapy at the time of blood sampling. TCR repertoires of sorted CD4+ and CD8+ blood T cells from severe aplastic anemia patients and healthy subjects were deep-sequenced in the study. Patients were enrolled under clinicaltrials.gov protocols 00001620, 01623167, 00001397, 00071045, 00081523 and 00961064 in the USA. Ficoll-Paque density gradient centrifugation was used to isolate peripheral blood mononuclear cells. Before DNA extraction, CD4+ and CD8+ T cells were sorted with FACS or magnetic beads. V and J are truncated by 3 bases and 0 bases respectively, leaving an intervening sequence of 14 bases. CDR3 length: 17 amino acids, cysteine to phenylalanine. The entry retains the CDR3 DNA only, 51 bases that are in frame from base 1. In the germline V gene, CDR1 corresponds to MGHDK and CDR2 to SYGVNS.

This clonotype was seen many times. Its antigen is not yet known. Base qualities are missing; no much larger clone stands one base away. TCR beta VDJ combination and CDR3 sequence profiling used genomic DNA as the template. An Illumina HiSeq 2000 was the platform used for TCR repertoire sequencing. As for the original processing: Repertoire assessment relied on Simpson's diversity index, CDR3 size and DJ length profiles, and TRBV/TRBJ rearrangement plots. The immunodominant clone was defined as the most abundant DNA sequence in deep sequencing data. CDR3 amino acid sequences were checked for sharing between subjects and were compared against published repertoires and the VDJdb database. TCRdb took the public reads, trimmed them with fastp at Q25, ran MiXCR for clone calling and kept in-frame beta chains. Identical CDR3 proteins give one entry, which carries the most common genes and DNA. Clone size and V and J calls follow TCRdb, not the original study. The sample data list around 200,000 distinct CDR3 sequences, and about half of these were observed just once. The ten largest clones take up 20% of the sample.

What the authors observed across the whole study: Twenty-nine CD8+ CDR3 sequences were shared between patients and controls but appeared highly expressed in patients and within their immunodominant clones. No significant difference in CD8+ Simpson's diversity was found between patients and healthy controls (P=0.060).

The rearrangement combines TRBV25-1 with TRBJ1-4, with TRBD1 tentatively as D gene (5 bases match). The sample taken for sequencing was sorted CD4+, CD8+, or CD8+CD57+ T cells (not recorded which) from PBMCs. The clonotype comes from a human donor with aplastic anemia. The sequenced DNA: TGTGCCAGCAGTGAGGCGAGGGGAGGGACAACTAATGAAAAACTGTTTTTT. The encoded protein is CASSEARGGTTNEKLFF.